This T cell receptor (beta chain) was captured in a study of blood T cell repertoires in COVID-19. Background on the study: Sources were T cells, B-cell-depleted T cells, or PBMCs; the material itself was cDNA or gDNA.

In the authors' workflow: Amplifying reference gene primers gave estimates of nucleated cell counts. Using immunoSEQ multiplex PCR, the repertoire was profiled, and TCRdb retains in-frame clones only, with some absent. V and J calls and clone size are copied from that table; D and trimming were computed from the DNA. The table records a few hundred thousand clones, approximately 88% of them present only once. This clone was seen once. Trimming took 3 bases from V and 2 from J, leaving 9 bases between them. This CDR3 region has 14 residues. Germline V gene sequence: CDR1 SGHAT, CDR2 FQNNGV. Recruited during active infection, patients (from Seattle) were subsequently followed longitudinally.

J is TRBJ2-3 and V is TRBV11-2; the D gene is possibly TRBD2 (6 bases). Sequencing used peripheral blood. The TCR sequence derives from a woman aged 25-40 years with COVID-19, enrolled during active disease. The CDR3: CASSLSGHTDTQYF. CDR3 DNA: TGTGCCAGCAGCTTGAGCGGGCACACAGATACGCAGTATTTT.